This note documents a single T cell receptor (beta chain) sequence. The sample comes from a study of blood T cell repertoires in COVID-19. Study-level background: T cells, B-cell-depleted T cells, or PBMCs provided the cDNA or gDNA that served as material.

Before they entered the study, exposed participants had met a COVID-19 case within 2 weeks. V was pared by 2 bases and J by 7 bases, with 11 bases between. The CDR3 spans 13 residues. Germline loops: CDR1 SNHLY, CDR2 FYNNEI. Sequenced by immunoSEQ multiplex PCR; TCRdb stores in-frame clones only, minus some. The sample has roughly 64,000 clones; under 80% are singletons. This sequence joins TRBV2 and TRBJ1-2; D gene unclear. The source is a woman in her sixties who had been exposed to COVID-19. Sequenced sample: PBMCs or T cells enriched from blood (not recorded which). The CDR3 DNA sequence: TGTGCCAGCAGTGAAAGAGGGTCTGGTGGCTACACCTTC. Residues: CASSERGSGGYTF. Combining the CDR3 with reference TRBV2 and TRBJ1-2 gives the whole variable domain EPEVTQTPSHQVTQMGQEVILRCVPISNHLYFYWYRQILGQKVEFLVSFYNNEISEKSEIFDDQFSVERPDGSNFTLKIRSTKLEDSAMYFCASSERGSGGYTFGSGTRLTVV.